Each of the 14 T cell receptor beta chains below was sequenced from the same sample in a study of OX40 agonist ivuxolimab in advanced cancers. Method: immunoSEQ multiplex PCR; TCRdb's copy keeps in-frame clones and lacks some. Among approximately 76,000 clones listed, approximately 89% were seen once. The sample here was CD4+ or CD8+ T cells sorted from blood, taken in a trial of the OX40 agonist ivuxolimab. The receptors stem from an adult with an advanced solid tumor such as melanoma, head and neck, liver or kidney cancer.

The chain employs TRBV25-1 and TRBJ1-6; 7 bases align to TRBD1. CDR1 is MGHDK and CDR2 is SYGVNS in the germline V gene. This CDR3 has 16 residues. With V trimmed by 6 bases and J by 6 bases, 11 bases remained unmatched. Here the CDR3 DNA reads TGTGCCAGCAGAGACAAGCAGGGACAGATTAATTCACCCCTCCACTTT. It encodes CASRDKQGQINSPLHF.

Only a few counts were recorded for this clone. The chain links TRBV5-8 to TRBJ2-5; 9 bases map to TRBD1. CDR3 size: 14 residues. Germline CDR1 and CDR2: SGHTS and YDEGEE. With V trimmed by 4 bases and J by 3 bases, 4 bases remained unmatched. The chain's CDR3 is CASSAGTGKETQYF. In DNA form, the CDR3 reads TGTGCCAGCAGCGCCGGGACAGGGAAAGAGACCCAGTACTTC.

The V and J genes are TRBV28 and TRBJ2-6; D is uncertain. V was pared by 5 bases and J by 0 bases, with 5 bases between. This CDR3 is 14 amino acids long. Looked up from germline, CDR1 is MDHEN and CDR2 is SYDVKM. This CDR3 is CASSRTSGANVLTF. As DNA, the CDR3 is TGTGCCAGCAGTCGGACCTCTGGGGCCAACGTCCTGACTTTC.

The chain is built from TRBV18 and TRBJ2-5, with D uncertain. With 3 bases removed from V and 0 bases from J, the gap between germline ends came to 11 bases. The CDR3 is made up of 15 amino acids. CDR1 and CDR2 (germline): KGHSH, LQKENI. The CDR3 DNA reads TGTGCCAGCTCACCTCGGCAGCAGTACCAAGAGACCCAGTACTTC. Its translation: CASSPRQQYQETQYF.

This chain uses TRBV11-2 with TRBJ1-1, with 10 nucleotides matching TRBD1. The CDR3 has 17 amino acids. J was trimmed by 1 base and V by 4 bases; bases with no gene match: 9. Germline CDR1 is SGHAT and CDR2 is FQNNGV. The DNA of the CDR3 is TGTGCCAGCAGCTCACGCGACAGGGGGCGTCCGAACACTGAAGCTTTCTTT. Protein product: CASSSRDRGRPNTEAFF. Full variable domain (missing parts from reference TRBV11-2 and TRBJ1-1): EAGVAQSPRYKIIEKRQSVAFWCNPISGHATLYWYQQILGQGPKLLIQFQNNGVVDDSQLPKDRFSAERLKGVDSTLKIQPAKLEDSAVYLCASSSRDRGRPNTEAFFGQGTRLTVV.

This sequence joins TRBV2 and TRBJ1-2; TRBD1 agrees at 11 bases. V shed 6 bases and J 7 bases; nucleotides not matched to a gene: 4. This CDR3 spans 13 amino acids. Per the germline V gene, CDR1 is SNHLY and CDR2 is FYNNEI. In nucleotides, the CDR3 is TGTGCCAGCAGGGGGGACAGGGGGTTTGGCTACACCTTC. Its translation: CASRGDRGFGYTF. The variable domain in full, with the rest retrieved from reference TRBV2 and TRBJ1-2, is EPEVTQTPSHQVTQMGQEVILRCVPISNHLYFYWYRQILGQKVEFLVSFYNNEISEKSEIFDDQFSVERPDGSNFTLKIRSTKLEDSAMYFCASRGDRGFGYTFGSGTRLTVV.

This chain links TRBV30 with TRBJ1-2; D ambiguous. Per the germline V gene, CDR1 is GTSNPN and CDR2 is SVGIG (reference sequence). The CDR3 covers 10 residues. Trimming removed 5 bases from V and 7 bases from J, with 8 bases in between. As DNA, the CDR3 is TGTGCCTGGCGAAGGGCTGGCTACACCTTC. Protein: CAWRRAGYTF.

The gene calls are TRBV7-2 and TRBJ1-3, with D tentatively TRBD1 (5 bases). V lost 5 bases to trimming and J lost 4 bases, with 15 bases between them. The CDR3 contains 15 residues. The germline V gene has CDR1 SGHTA and CDR2 FQGNSA. DNA of the CDR3: TGTGCCAGCAGCCTGCCACCAGGGAAAGGAAACACCATATATTTT. Protein sequence: CASSLPPGKGNTIYF.

The chain joins TRBV5-1 to TRBJ2-3; D gene unclear. The germline V gene encodes CDR1 SGHRS and CDR2 YFSETQ. V was cut by 1 base and J by 0 bases, with 6 bases left in between. There are 14 residues in the CDR3. CDR3 coding DNA: TGCGCCAGCAGCTTGAGACCGAGCACAGATACGCAGTATTTT. It specifies CASSLRPSTDTQYF.

This clone was detected only a few times. Other DNA sequences of this sample code for an identical CDR3. This chain connects TRBV11-2 to TRBJ1-3, with 7 bases fitting TRBD1. Germline CDR1 reads SGHAT; CDR2 reads FQNNGV. The CDR3 is 15 amino acids. Losses at the gene ends were 6 bases for V and 4 bases for J; bases not matched to a gene: 9. The CDR3 bases are TGTGCCAGCAGTTCCCAGACAGGGTGGGGAAACACCATATATTTT. Translated: CASSSQTGWGNTIYF.

The chain's CDR3 is CASSYSSAGNTIYF. CDR3 nucleotides: TGTGCCAGCAGTTACTCGTCTGCTGGAAACACCATATATTTT. The chain is built from TRBV6-5 and TRBJ1-3; D gene uncertain. The germline gives CDR1 MNHEY, CDR2 SVGAGI. This CDR3 is built from 14 residues. V lost 0 bases, J lost 2 bases, and 5 bases lay in between.

This clone was seen once. The V gene is TRBV7-8, the J gene TRBJ1-1, with 9 bases matching TRBD1. CDR1 is SGHVS, CDR2 FQNEAQ, per germline. CDR3 length equals 16 residues. V shed 0 bases, J shed 2 bases, and the junction held 4 bases outside the gene matches. CDR3 DNA sequence: TGTGCCAGCAGCTTAGCGGGACAGGGAGTTAACACTGAAGCTTTCTTT. Translated, it gives CASSLAGQGVNTEAFF.

This clone was seen more than once but under ten times. This chain connects TRBV18 to TRBJ2-4; 7 positions agree with TRBD1. This CDR3 has 16 residues. The J segment lost 6 bases and the V segment lost 0 bases, leaving 8 bases of the junction unmatched. The germline gives CDR1 KGHSH, CDR2 LQKENI. CDR3: CASSPPLTGLGNIQYF. In DNA, the CDR3 is TGTGCCAGCTCACCACCGTTGACAGGGCTAGGAAACATTCAGTACTTC.

The genes are TRBV6-6 and TRBJ1-2; D not resolved. CDR1 is MNHNY, CDR2 SVGAGI, per germline (reference sequence). There are 15 residues in the CDR3. The V and J ends lost 7 bases and 1 base respectively, with 16 bases between them. This CDR3 reads CASTPAGGVNYGYTF. CDR3 sequence (DNA): TGTGCCAGCACCCCCGCGGGCGGAGTTAACTATGGCTACACCTTC.